The 13 T cell receptor beta chains below were found in one sample sequenced in a study of T cell repertoires in cytomegalovirus infection. For these receptors, no antigen is known. TCRdb called the reads again in MiXCR, with one record for every CDR3 protein. The sample lists about 900,000 distinct CDR3 sequences; approximately 33% were seen once. The sample in question was cultured CD8+ T cells from PBMCs, obtained from culture after CMV antigen stimulation. The receptors shown here come from a human donor in good health (CMV status not recorded). Some clones in this sample may be carry-over from other donors' samples.

The V call is TRBV28, the J call TRBJ1-1, with a possible D match to TRBD1 (5 bases). The CDR3 spans 12 residues. V gave up 5 bases and J gave up 11 bases, with 15 bases separating them. Germline CDR1 is MDHEN and CDR2 is SYDVKM. The CDR3 nucleotides are TGTGCCAGCAGTCCCCTTGGGTGGGGGGCTTTCTTT. Translation gives CASSPLGWGAFF. Full variable domain (rest looked up from reference TRBV28 and TRBJ1-1): DVKVTQSSRYLVKRTGEKVFLECVQDMDHENMFWYRQDPGLGLRLIYFSYDVKMKEKGDIPEGYSVSREKKERFSLILESASTNQTSMYLCASSPLGWGAFFGQGTRLTVV.

At least ten counts were recorded for this clonotype. V usage is TRBV7-3 and J usage is TRBJ2-3; D might be TRBD1 (5 bases). This CDR3 is built from 16 residues. Germline CDR1 reads SGHTA; CDR2 reads FQGTGA. Trimming shortened V by 5 bases and J by 0 bases, and 15 bases separated the two germline ends. The CDR3 DNA sequence: TGTGCCAGCAGCCCCCGTATGGGGCCGAGCACAGATACGCAGTATTTT. This codes for CASSPRMGPSTDTQYF.

V is TRBV10-3 and J is TRBJ2-7, with D hard to call. This CDR3 has 13 residues. V dropped 10 bases and J dropped 4 bases, with 17 bases sitting between them. Germline V gene lookup returns CDR1 ENHRY and CDR2 SYGVKD. CDR3 protein: CARPRTSTYEQYV. The CDR3 bases are TGTGCCAGACCTCGTACATCTACTTACGAGCAGTACGTC.

The CDR3 DNA follows: TGTGCCAGCAGCGGGGCGACCTTGGAGGGGAACACTGAAGCTTTCTTT. Residues: CASSGATLEGNTEAFF. This sequence joins TRBV5-3 and TRBJ1-1, with a tentative D call TRBD1 (5 bases). TRBV5-3 is recorded as an ORF, its role being uncertain. This CDR3 comprises 16 residues. Trimming took off 8 bases at V and 1 base at J, with 21 bases between the two ends.

In this sample, this clonotype turned up many times. The chain carries TRBV7-8 and TRBJ1-5; 9 bases align to TRBD1. V shed 1 base and J 3 bases; nucleotides not matched to a gene: 4. The germline V gene has CDR1 SGHVS and CDR2 FQNEAQ. The CDR3 is 16 amino acids. The CDR3 coding sequence is TGTGCCAGCAGCTTAGAACGGACAGGGGTCAATCAGCCCCAGCATTTT. Translated, it gives CASSLERTGVNQPQHF.

The chain employs TRBV2 and TRBJ2-7, with TRBD2 matching over 7 bases. After removal of 7 bases from V and 3 bases from J, the junction contained 3 bases not matched to a gene. The germline CDR1 and CDR2 sequences are SNHLY and FYNNEI. The length of the CDR3 is 12 residues. This CDR3 is CASNGGYYEQYV. The DNA for the CDR3 is TGTGCCAGCAACGGGGGGTACTACGAGCAGTACGTC.

This clonotype showed up many times. The chain couples TRBV7-9 to TRBJ1-1; 9 bases agree with TRBD1. Germline V lookup: CDR1 SEHNR, CDR2 FQNEAQ (reference sequence). Trimming cost V 4 bases and J 4 bases; bases outside gene matches: 7. This CDR3 region has 15 residues. CDR3 coding DNA: TGTGCCAGCAGCTCCACAGGGGGCGCGAGCACTGAAGCTTTCTTT. This codes for CASSSTGGASTEAFF.

The table lists this clonotype with a few counts. The chain employs TRBV29-1 and TRBJ2-1; 9 bases map to TRBD1. Germline trimming cut 7 bases from V and 8 bases from J; bases unmatched to any gene: 9. The CDR3 has 13 amino acids. In germline, CDR1 is SQVTM, CDR2 ANQGSEA. CDR3 in amino acids: CSALPGQGYEQFF. DNA for the CDR3: TGCAGCGCTCTCCCCGGACAGGGGTATGAGCAGTTCTTC.

The rearrangement links TRBV7-6 to TRBJ1-6; 9 nucleotides match TRBD1. CDR1 SGHVS and CDR2 FNYEAQ come from the germline V gene. This CDR3 has 15 amino acids. V trimming: 6 bases; J trimming: 4 bases; junction bases outside the gene matches: 4. The CDR3, as DNA: TGTGCCAGCAGAGAGGGACAGGGTTATAATTCACCCCTCCACTTT. Translated: CASREGQGYNSPLHF.

The chain uses TRBV25-1 and TRBJ2-5; the D is unclear. Germline CDR1 and CDR2: MGHDK and SYGVNS. The V end lost 4 bases, the J end lost 2 bases, and 11 bases lay between the germline ends. The CDR3 has 14 residues. The CDR3 loop is CASSAGNWQETQYF. CDR3 sequence (DNA): TGTGCCAGCAGTGCAGGCAATTGGCAAGAGACCCAGTACTTC.

This rearrangement joins TRBV15 to TRBJ2-1, with 9 nucleotides matching TRBD2. V was pared by 6 bases and J by 9 bases, with 9 bases of the junction left unmatched. The CDR3 length is 14 residues. In germline, CDR1 is LNHNV, CDR2 YYDKDF (reference sequence). CDR3 loop: CATSRRGGRVEQFF. The DNA of the CDR3 is TGTGCCACCAGTCGGCGGGGGGGCAGGGTTGAGCAGTTCTTC. The variable domain in full, with the rest retrieved from reference TRBV15 and TRBJ2-1, is DAMVIQNPRYQVTQFGKPVTLSCSQTLNHNVMYWYQQKSSQAPKLLFHYYDKDFNNEADTPDNFQSRRPNTSFCFLDIRSPGLGDTAMYLCATSRRGGRVEQFFGPGTRLTVL.

The rearrangement joins TRBV6-5 to TRBJ2-1; D not resolved. The CDR3 totals 14 residues. V lost 5 bases and J lost 8, with 16 bases in between. The germline CDR1 and CDR2 sequences are MNHEY and SVGAGI. DNA of the CDR3: TGTGCCAGCAGTCCTGGACCCGGCCAGGATGAGCAGTTCTTC. It yields the protein CASSPGPGQDEQFF.

Concerning this clonotype itself: Germline and junction disagree at one end, which may indicate a read error. V gene TRBV11-3 combines with J gene TRBJ1-6; 7 nucleotides match TRBD1. Per the germline V gene, CDR1 is SGHNT and CDR2 is YENEEA. The CDR3 has 19 amino acids. For the CDR3, the DNA is TGTGTCAGCAGCCAGGGGGGGCGGGTGACAGGTATCTATAATTCACCCCTCCACTTT. Protein: CVSSQGGRVTGIYNSPLHF.